A selection of T cell receptor beta chains follows, all from one sample in a study of cytomegalovirus exposure and HLA in healthy donors. The protocol was immunoSEQ multiplex PCR, while the TCRdb copy is restricted to in-frame clones and leaves out a portion. Altogether around 160,000 clones are present, about three quarters being singletons, with the ten largest covering roughly 13%. The sample comprised PBMCs. Source of these receptors: a man aged 50 to 60 in good health and CMV-seropositive. The conserved cysteine and the conserved F or W are not part of the CDR3 here. D genes are given only for firm matches. For some rows the clone size is stated as once, few or many, or as a class when expanded; others skip it.

cdr3_aa d_call cdr3_length v_call clone_size
ASSVGQGGSPLH TRBD1 12 TRBV2 -
ASSRQGALGEKLF TRBD1 13 TRBV7-9 -
ASWAGTIETQY - 11 TRBV6-1 few
ASSPTGTSGNTIY TRBD1 13 TRBV19 -
ASSLAGQVSPGNNEQF TRBD1 16 TRBV7-3 -
ASSLFGGTYQETQY TRBD2 14 TRBV7-9 -
ASSAQGDYGYT TRBD1 11 TRBV6-6 few
ATSRGGAAYNEQF TRBD2 13 TRBV6-1 -
ASSEGGSGSYEQY - 13 TRBV2 -
ASSQEEGPYNEQF - 13 TRBV4-2 -
ASGWASGDSTDTQY TRBD2 14 TRBV28 -
ASSFRVRGGYNSPLH - 15 TRBV27 -
ASSNQGIYF - 9 TRBV7-6 -
ASSYVLQPQH - 10 TRBV6-6 -
ASSLVLGQGPN TRBD1 11 TRBV7-9 -
ASSSHGGVNTGELF - 14 TRBV6-5 -
ASSQDRGGSRANVLT - 15 TRBV4-2 -
ASSLRDINSPLH - 12 TRBV2 few
ASSLAGGMNTEAF - 13 TRBV5-4 few
ASSMGASYEQY - 11 TRBV5-4 -
ASNGLAGGPNTGELF TRBD2 15 TRBV2 few
ASSLQGDYGYT - 11 TRBV19 few
ASTPTGNYGYT TRBD1 11 TRBV7-9 -
ASSQSPRTGEEKLF TRBD1 14 TRBV4-1 -
ASSVSGGWREQY - 12 TRBV9 -
ASSFGTGTYEQY TRBD1 12 TRBV5-6 -
ASSFADRINQPQH TRBD1 13 TRBV5-6 few
ASSQLRPRQGVTGELF TRBD1 16 TRBV23-1 -
ASSLGGGDYGYT - 12 TRBV2 few
ASSLGGDRPILR - 12 TRBV7-8 -
ASSQNREGDYGYT - 13 TRBV4-3 -
ASSYSGQGSNEQF TRBD1 13 TRBV6-5 -
ASSLQGKGTQY - 11 TRBV5-1 once
ASSFVLAAGELF TRBD2 12 TRBV7-9 -
ASRNLGRQETQY - 12 TRBV5-6 -
ASSLGQGSGYT - 11 TRBV5-6 few
ASSQRTGGGTNEKLF TRBD1 15 TRBV18 -
ASTDGTLYEQY - 11 TRBV6-1 -
ASSRDRERT TRBD1 9 TRBV4-1 -
ASSQDFQGSGNTIY - 14 TRBV4-3 few